This T cell receptor beta chain was profiled in a study of early T cells in non-severe SARS-CoV-2 infection (dated by TCRdb to about 2021). Regarding the study in general: Because TCR sequencing relied on bulk RNA taken from unsorted whole blood, pairing of alpha and beta chains was not possible. General findings and caveats noted by the study authors: Matching against VDJdb was skewed toward anti-spike CD8 responses, likely underestimated virus-specific expansions, and missed private and CD4 specificities.

Library preparation employed 5' RACE. This sample was sequenced with a NextSeq 500. The TCR library protocol attached unique molecular identifiers to individual cDNA molecules to correct for sequencing error and PCR bias. Sequencing covered both TCR alpha and beta chains, and within each sample the abundances of alpha and beta sequences were tightly co-correlated. Turning to the authors' computational methods: Decombinator V4 was used to annotate TCR sequences for V gene, J gene and CDR3. Expanded TCRs were defined as changing significantly between any two time points under a Poisson model with p below 0.0001. TCR abundances were normalised to the total number of TCRs sequenced per sample and expressed as counts per million. MAIT TCRs were defined by TRAV1-2 paired with TRAJ12, TRAJ20 or TRAJ33, and iNKT TCRs by TRAV10 paired with TRAJ18. A search of VDJdb, accessed on 1 November 2021, was run for TCRs annotated to CMV, EBV and SARS-CoV-2, with TCRs annotated for multiple antigens excluded. TCRdb reanalyzed the raw reads on its own, using fastp at Q25 for trimming and MiXCR for clone calling, and kept in-frame beta chains. All rows with the same CDR3 protein become a single entry with the most common DNA and genes. These V and J calls are TCRdb output, not the study's own analysis. This sample gives fewer than 120,000 distinct CDR3 sequences in total; 10% to 15% of them show up just once. The ten largest clones add up to about 3.8% of the sample.

This clonotype was observed many times. Its binding antigen is unknown. One base away there is no much larger clone; base qualities are not given. According to the germline V gene (reference sequence), CDR1 reads DFQATT and CDR2 reads SNEGSKA. The germline V and J ends show losses of 4 bases and 4 bases respectively, and no gene match explains 13 bases of the junction. Measured from the cysteine to the phenylalanine, the CDR3 is 17 residues long. The kept DNA is CDR3 alone, 51 bases in frame from the first base. The study was a case-control design nested within a healthcare worker cohort in London, UK, with weekly nasopharyngeal swab PCR tests and blood sampling. Healthcare workers were recruited during the week of the UK lockdown, between 23 and 31 March 2020, and followed weekly for up to about 15 weeks.

Material: whole blood, obtained at baseline. Here the chain combines TRBV20-1 and TRBJ2-7; 13 bases in the middle match TRBD2. The receptor comes from an adult who was a healthcare worker with PCR-confirmed SARS-CoV-2 infection or an uninfected control (not recorded which). The CDR3 in this case is CSAINPGTSGNGYEQYF. DNA sequence: TGCAGTGCTATCAACCCCGGGACTAGCGGGAACGGATACGAGCAGTACTTC.